The 15 T cell receptor beta chains presented below share a single source sample, sequenced in a study of blood T cell repertoires in COVID-19. Data came from immunoSEQ multiplex PCR; TCRdb stores just in-frame clones and leaves some out. The table lists about 75,000 clones, approximately 87% of them singletons. The sequencing input was peripheral blood. The receptors were gathered from a human donor in a cohort sampled during active COVID-19.

This clone was recorded only once. J is TRBJ2-1 and V is TRBV7-6, with D unresolved. The CDR3 runs 13 residues. V lost 7 bases and J 2 bases, leaving 9 bases between the germline ends. Germline lookup yields CDR1 SGHVS and CDR2 FNYEAQ. The CDR3 here is CASTPGPYNEQFF. The CDR3 DNA is TGTGCCAGCACCCCAGGCCCCTACAATGAGCAGTTCTTC.

J is TRBJ2-2 and V is TRBV11-2, with 11 bases aligning to TRBD2. Germline V gene sequence: CDR1 SGHAT, CDR2 FQNNGV. The J segment lost 4 bases and the V segment lost 5 bases, leaving 6 bases of the junction unmatched. This CDR3 contains 16 residues. The CDR3 DNA sequence: TGTGCCAGCAGCCCACTAGCGGGAGTTAGCACCGGGGAGCTGTTTTTT. Translating gives CASSPLAGVSTGELFF.

This clone was counted a single time. The chain joins TRBV27 to TRBJ2-7, with a tentative D call TRBD1 (6 bases). V was pared by 5 bases and J by 9 bases, with 14 bases between. This CDR3 region has 12 residues. CDR1 MNHEY and CDR2 SMNVEV come from the germline V gene (reference sequence). The DNA for the CDR3 is TGTGCCAGCAGTCCAGAGGGGGTTTTGCAGTACTTC. Translated: CASSPEGVLQYF.

V and J are TRBV27 and TRBJ2-1; no clear D. CDR1 and CDR2 (germline): MNHEY, SMNVEV (reference sequence). CDR3 size: 14 residues. V was clipped by 2 bases and J by 7 bases, with 12 bases between them. DNA for the CDR3: TGTGCCAGCAGTTTAGCTAGGCCTGGAAATGAGCAGTTCTTC. Translated, it gives CASSLARPGNEQFF.

This clone was counted between two and nine times. J is TRBJ2-5 and V is TRBV6-6; tentative D call: TRBD2 (5 bases). The CDR3 consists of 12 residues. Germline V lookup: CDR1 MNHNY, CDR2 SVGAGI (reference sequence). Trimming took off 5 bases at V and 7 bases at J, with 11 bases between the two ends. In DNA form, the CDR3 reads TGTGCCAGCAGTCACCCTGCGGGGACCCAGTACTTC. This encodes CASSHPAGTQYF.

The V gene is TRBV4-3, the J gene TRBJ2-2; D unclear. Germline values: CDR1 LGHNA, CDR2 YSLEER. The germline V and J ends were trimmed by 1 base and 6 bases, with 9 bases remaining between them. This CDR3 is built from 14 residues. CDR3 DNA: TGCGCCAGCAGCCAAGGACTCTCGGCCGGGGAGCTGTTTTTT. It codes for CASSQGLSAGELFF.

The chain uses TRBV28 and TRBJ1-3; possibly TRBD1 for D (5 bases). With 8 bases removed from V and 1 base from J, the gap between germline ends came to 18 bases. Germline V gene sequence: CDR1 MDHEN, CDR2 SYDVKM. The CDR3 extends over 16 amino acids. The CDR3 DNA reads TGTGCCAGCTGGGGGAGGGAAAGATCTTCTGGAAACACCATATATTTT. This codes for CASWGRERSSGNTIYF.

The chain employs TRBV18 and TRBJ2-5; 10 bases fit TRBD1. The germline gives CDR1 KGHSH, CDR2 LQKENI. V gave up 8 bases and J gave up 5 bases; unmatched junction bases: 20. The CDR3 runs 18 residues. The CDR3 region has the DNA TGTGCCAGCACCTCCATGGAATTTAGACAGGGGGCTGGCGAGACCCAGTACTTC. Residues: CASTSMEFRQGAGETQYF.

The chain combines TRBV4-1 with TRBJ1-4, with TRBD1 matching over 7 bases. The CDR3 sequence is 15 residues long. After removal of 5 bases from V and 7 bases from J, the junction contained 10 bases not matched to a gene. CDR1 is MGHRA and CDR2 is YSYEKL in the germline V gene. This chain's CDR3 is CASSREDRLSEKLFF. The CDR3 nucleotides are TGCGCCAGCAGCAGGGAGGACAGGTTGAGTGAAAAACTGTTTTTT.

In this sample, this clone turned up once. The chain combines TRBV7-9 with TRBJ2-3; D is perhaps TRBD2 (5 bases). The CDR3 consists of 13 residues. The V end was cut by 3 bases, the J end by 4 bases, with 8 bases between. Per the germline V gene, CDR1 is SEHNR and CDR2 is FQNEAQ (reference sequence). The CDR3, as DNA: TGTGCCAGCAGCTTTCAAGCGGCAGATACGCAGTATTTT. Protein: CASSFQAADTQYF.

This clone has just a few counts. V and J are TRBV18 and TRBJ1-1, with unresolved D. Germline loops: CDR1 KGHSH, CDR2 LQKENI. The V and J ends lost 0 bases and 4 bases respectively, with 6 bases between them. The CDR3 has 13 residues. The CDR3 loop is CASSPPLSTEAFF. The CDR3, as DNA: TGTGCCAGCTCACCACCGCTTAGCACTGAAGCTTTCTTT. The entire variable domain, with the rest obtained from reference TRBV18 and TRBJ1-1, is as follows: NAGVMQNPRHLVRRRGQEARLRCSPMKGHSHVYWYRQLPEEGLKFMVYLQKENIIDESGMPKERFSAEFPKEGPSILRIQQVVRGDSAAYFCASSPPLSTEAFFGQGTRLTVV.

V usage is TRBV9 and J usage is TRBJ2-3; TRBD2 aligns across 8 bases. The CDR3 length is 20 residues. Germline V CDR1 and CDR2: SGDLS, YYNGEE. After removal of 2 bases from V and 0 bases from J, the junction contained 17 bases not matched to a gene. The CDR3 sequence is CASSVTSGGVFPGSTDTQYF. CDR3 nucleotide sequence: TGTGCCAGCAGCGTCACTTCGGGAGGGGTATTCCCCGGGAGCACAGATACGCAGTATTTT.

The V and J genes are TRBV7-2 and TRBJ1-5; no definite D call. Germline CDR1 SGHTA, CDR2 FQGNSA. CDR3 length: 14 residues. Trimming shortened V by 1 base and J by 3 bases, and 7 bases separated the two germline ends. The CDR3: CASSLDGPNQPQHF. In DNA, the CDR3 is TGTGCCAGCAGCTTAGACGGTCCCAATCAGCCCCAGCATTTT.

The J gene is TRBJ2-2, the V gene TRBV9, with 9 bases that match TRBD1. The CDR3 is 15 residues long. The J segment lost 6 bases and the V segment lost 2 bases, leaving 5 bases of the junction unmatched. CDR1 and CDR2 (germline): SGDLS, YYNGEE. CDR3 sequence (DNA): TGTGCCAGCAGCGTTTCCGGGACAGGGCCCGGGGAGCTGTTTTTT. Its protein product is CASSVSGTGPGELFF.

This rearrangement joins TRBV3-1 (or the pseudogene TRBV3-2) to TRBJ2-1, with a possible D match to TRBD2 (5 bases). This CDR3 has 14 amino acids. The germline V gene has CDR1 LGHDT and CDR2 YNNKEL (reference sequence). Trimming took 5 bases from V and 3 from J, leaving 11 bases between them. CDR3 coding DNA: TGTGCCAGCAGCTTTGCTAGCAGCTACAATGAGCAGTTCTTC. Translating gives CASSFASSYNEQFF.